The rows below give T cell receptor beta chains drawn from one sample of a study of blood T cell repertoires in COVID-19. The protocol was immunoSEQ multiplex PCR, while the TCRdb copy is restricted to in-frame clones and leaves out a portion. The sample has 150,000 to 200,000 clones; roughly 85% are singletons. The sequencing sample was made of peripheral blood. These receptors originate from a human donor with acute or convalescent COVID-19. The donor label of this sample is uncertain. Each CDR3 is given with its conserved first and last residue. A D gene is named only where the DNA matches it firmly. Part of the rows lack a size; the others show once, few, many or a class for expanded clones.

>NA|TRBJ1-3|TRBV1|NA
TGCACCAGCAGCCAGAAGTCTCCGGGACAGGACTTTTCTCCTCCTGGAAACACCATATATTTT
CTSSQKSPGQDFSPPGNTIYF
>NA|TRBJ2-7|TRBV30|NA
TGTGCCTGGAGTCGTGAACTGGGAGGGGGCTACGAGCAGTACTTC
CAWSRELGGGYEQYF
>NA|TRBJ1-2|TRBV5-4|NA
TGTGCCAGCAGCCCTGGCGGCACCTATGGCTACACCTTC
CASSPGGTYGYTF
>TRBD2|TRBJ2-3|TRBV5-5|NA
TGTGCCAGCAGCTTGCGGGGGGGCTGGACAGATACGCAGTATTTT
CASSLRGGWTDTQYF
>NA|TRBJ2-5|TRBV12-3/TRBV12-4|NA
TGTGCCAGCAGTTTATCGCGACAAGAGACCCAGTACTTC
CASSLSRQETQYF
>NA|TRBJ2-1|TRBV9|NA
TGTGCCAGCAGCGTCCGGGACACAATGATGGGCAATGAGCAGTTCTTC
CASSVRDTMMGNEQFF
>NA|TRBJ1-3|TRBV11-3|NA
TGTGCCAGCAGCTCCAGATCTAGGAACCAGTACGGAAACACCATATATTTT
CASSSRSRNQYGNTIYF
>TRBD1|TRBJ1-1|TRBV29-1|NA
TGCAGCGTGGGACAGGGCAACACTGAAGCTTTCTTT
CSVGQGNTEAFF
>NA|TRBJ2-5|TRBV19|NA
TGTGCCAGTAACCCGAGCGGACTACAAGAGACCCAGTACTTC
CASNPSGLQETQYF
>TRBD1|TRBJ1-5|TRBV28|NA
TGTGCCAGCAGATTCTTGGGACAGAGCTTCAATCAGCCCCAGCATTTT
CASRFLGQSFNQPQHF
>TRBD1|TRBJ1-3|TRBV6-6|NA
TGTGCCAGCAGTTCCCAAGGACAGGGAAGGAACACCATATATTTT
CASSSQGQGRNTIYF
>TRBD1|TRBJ2-6|TRBV6-6|NA
TGTGCCAGCAGTCTCACAGGGGGGAGCTCTGGGGCCAACGTCCTGACTTTC
CASSLTGGSSGANVLTF
>TRBD1|TRBJ1-1|TRBV18|NA
TGTGCCAGCTCACCCCTCCAGGGGGCTAACACTGAAGCTTTCTTT
CASSPLQGANTEAFF
>NA|TRBJ1-2|TRBV7-9|NA
TGTGCCAGCAGCGAGGGTCGGCCCAGACGTACTACGGGCTACACCTTC
CASSEGRPRRTTGYTF
>TRBD2|TRBJ2-1|TRBV2|NA
TGTGCCAGCAGTGAACCAATCCTAGCGGGGGGGCCTGGCTCCTACAATGAGCAGTTCTTC
CASSEPILAGGPGSYNEQFF
>TRBD2|TRBJ2-3|TRBV14|NA
TGTGCCAGCAGCCCGCTTGGGACTAGCGGGGGGGCAGTAGATACGCAGTATTTT
CASSPLGTSGGAVDTQYF
>TRBD1|TRBJ1-5|TRBV7-2|once
TGTGCCAGCAGCTTTCGGACAGGGGGCAAGAGCAATCAGCCCCAGCATTTT
CASSFRTGGKSNQPQHF
>NA|TRBJ2-3|TRBV7-2|NA
TGTGCCAGCGGGGGGGGGCGCACAGATACGCAGTATTTT
CASGGGRTDTQYF
>TRBD1|TRBJ1-1|TRBV6-6|NA
TGTGCCAGCAGTCCTTCTTCAGGGGGCAAGGCTGAAGCTTTCTTT
CASSPSSGGKAEAFF
>NA|TRBJ1-5|TRBV3-1/TRBV3-2|NA
TGTGCCAGCAGCCAAGGTACAGGCCAGCCCCAGCATTTT
CASSQGTGQPQHF
>TRBD1|TRBJ1-6|TRBV5-5|many
TGTGCCAGCAGTCCGAGGGGGCCTAGTTCACCCCTCCACTTT
CASSPRGPSSPLHF
>TRBD2|TRBJ2-5|TRBV5-8|NA
TGTGCCAGCAGCTATAGCGGGGGGGATCAAGAGACCCAGTACTTC
CASSYSGGDQETQYF
>TRBD2|TRBJ2-5|TRBV19|NA
TGTGCCAGTAGAATTAGCGGGCAAGAGACCCAGTACTTC
CASRISGQETQYF
>NA|TRBJ1-1|TRBV19|NA
TGTGCCAGTAGTATGGTTTCGGGGAAAAGGACTGAAGCTTTCTTT
CASSMVSGKRTEAFF
>NA|TRBJ1-3|TRBV9|NA
TGTGCCAGCAGCGTAACGAGTACGGGCTCTGGAAACACCATATATTTT
CASSVTSTGSGNTIYF
>TRBD1|TRBJ1-5|TRBV19|NA
TGTGCCAGTAGGTCGGGGGCAGGGGGCCGGAATCAGCCCCAGCATTTT
CASRSGAGGRNQPQHF
>NA|TRBJ2-5|TRBV11-3|once
TGTGCCAGCAGCTTTGTCGGGGGGCTGGGGCAAGAGACCCAGTACTTC
CASSFVGGLGQETQYF
>NA|TRBJ2-5|TRBV9|NA
TGTGCCAGCAGCGTAGCTACGCAAGAGACCCAGTACTTC
CASSVATQETQYF
>TRBD2|TRBJ2-5|TRBV2|NA
TGTGCCAGCAGTGAGACTAGCGGCCTGGTGGGGACCCAGTACTTC
CASSETSGLVGTQYF
>NA|TRBJ1-4|TRBV2|few
TGTGCCAGTTTACCAGGGTTTACAACTAATGAAAAACTGTTTTTT
CASLPGFTTNEKLFF
>TRBD1|TRBJ1-5|TRBV5-4|NA
TGTGCCAGCAGCGCCGAACCGGGACAGCTTAGCAATCAGCCCCAGCATTTT
CASSAEPGQLSNQPQHF
>NA|TRBJ1-2|TRBV11-2|few
TGTGCCAGCAGCCCGCTCGGCGGGGGCGCGGACTATGGCTACACCTTC
CASSPLGGGADYGYTF
>TRBD1|TRBJ1-5|TRBV5-4|NA
TGTGCCAGCAGCATTGGGACAGGGTCGAATCAGCCCCAGCATTTT
CASSIGTGSNQPQHF
>TRBD1|TRBJ1-6|TRBV10-1|NA
TGCGCCAGCAGCAGCGGGACAGGGGAATCACCCCTCCACTTT
CASSSGTGESPLHF
>NA|TRBJ1-1|TRBV4-3|NA
TGCGCCAGCAGCCGCGGGGAAGGTAACACTGAAGCTTTCTTT
CASSRGEGNTEAFF
>NA|TRBJ2-2|TRBV13|few
TGTGCCAGCAGCCTCGCGGGCCTAAACACCGGGGAGCTGTTTTTT
CASSLAGLNTGELFF